This entry lists 10 T cell receptor beta chains sequenced from one sample in a study of cytomegalovirus exposure and HLA in healthy donors. A multiplex PCR was run with 60 Vbeta primers and 13 Jbeta primers. Profiled with immunoSEQ multiplex PCR; TCRdb holds only in-frame clones, not every one. Here the sample spans around 180,000 clones, 80% being singletons. Sequencing was carried out using PBMCs. All receptors come from a middle-aged man in good health and CMV-seronegative.

The chain recombines TRBV5-6 with TRBJ1-1; 7 nucleotides line up with TRBD1. The V gene end was trimmed by 4 bases and the J gene end by 4 bases; junction bases not matched to a gene: 7. CDR3 size: 14 residues. Germline loops: CDR1 SGHDT, CDR2 YYEEEE. CDR3 amino acids: CASSPSRDSTEAFF. The CDR3 DNA follows: TGTGCCAGCAGCCCCAGCAGGGACAGCACTGAAGCTTTCTTT.

V and J are TRBV7-9 and TRBJ2-3; weak D call: TRBD1 (6 bases). From germline, CDR1 is SEHNR and CDR2 FQNEAQ (reference sequence). CDR3 length: 16 amino acids. Trimming removed 1 base at V and 0 bases at J, with 11 bases between. The CDR3 reads CASSLGQAKSTDTQYF. As DNA, the CDR3 is TGTGCCAGCAGCTTAGGACAGGCCAAAAGCACAGATACGCAGTATTTT. The full variable domain, rest sourced from reference TRBV7-9 and TRBJ2-3, is DTGVSQNPRHKITKRGQNVTFRCDPISEHNRLYWYRQTLGQGPEFLTYFQNEAQLEKSRLLSDRFSAERPKGSFSTLEIQRTEQGDSAMYLCASSLGQAKSTDTQYFGPGTRLTVL.

The DNA of the CDR3 is TGCGCCAGCAGCCAAGATGAAGGACTAGCGGGACCACTGTTCTTC. Translation: CASSQDEGLAGPLFF. The chain joins TRBV4-3 to TRBJ2-1; 12 nucleotides match TRBD2. J gave up 15 bases and V 0 bases, and 9 bases lay outside the gene matches. This CDR3 is 15 amino acids long. Germline CDR1 and CDR2: LGHNA and YSLEER.

The chain combines TRBV10-3 with TRBJ1-1; a possible D gene is TRBD1 (5 bases). The CDR3 loop spans 15 amino acids. Trimming shortened V by 6 bases and J by 1 base, and 15 bases separated the two germline ends. Germline assignment: CDR1 ENHRY and CDR2 SYGVKD. CDR3 in DNA: TGTGCCATCAGCACCCCGGGGGGAGCGAACACTGAAGCTTTCTTT. It is translated as CAISTPGGANTEAFF.

The gene calls are TRBV4-1 and TRBJ2-3; D not certain. V lost 0 bases, J lost 0 bases, and 10 bases lay in between. This CDR3 region has 16 residues. CDR1 and CDR2 from the germline V gene are MGHRA and YSYEKL. The CDR3 sequence is CASSQEAPSSTDTQYF. The CDR3 DNA sequence: TGCGCCAGCAGCCAAGAGGCCCCCAGTAGCACAGATACGCAGTATTTT.

The CDR3 is CASSVRAYVPSTDTQYF. The CDR3 DNA follows: TGTGCCAGCAGCGTCAGGGCTTACGTACCGAGCACAGATACGCAGTATTTT. V gene TRBV9 combines with J gene TRBJ2-3; perhaps TRBD1 as D (5 bases). Germline V lookup: CDR1 SGDLS, CDR2 YYNGEE. The length of the CDR3 is 17 residues. The V gene lost 2 bases and the J gene lost 0 bases, with 16 bases spanning the gap. Supplemented by reference TRBV9 and TRBJ2-3, the full variable domain reads DSGVTQTPKHLITATGQRVTLRCSPRSGDLSVYWYQQSLDQGLQFLIQYYNGEERAKGNILERFSAQQFPDLHSELNLSSLELGDSALYFCASSVRAYVPSTDTQYFGPGTRLTVL.

The chain joins TRBV30 to TRBJ2-1; tentative D call: TRBD1 (6 bases). Germline assignment: CDR1 GTSNPN and CDR2 SVGIG (reference sequence). V dropped 3 bases and J dropped 5 bases, with 14 bases sitting between them. The CDR3 length is 14 residues. The CDR3 spells CAWSPGEGDNEQFF. CDR3 DNA sequence: TGTGCCTGGAGCCCAGGGGAAGGAGACAATGAGCAGTTCTTC.

The chain recombines TRBV5-4 with TRBJ2-1; D is perhaps TRBD2 (7 bases). CDR1 is SGHNT, CDR2 YYREEE, per germline (reference sequence). The CDR3 has 17 amino acids. Between the trimmed V and J ends, which lost 4 bases and 0 bases, there was a span of 17 bases. For the CDR3, the DNA is TGTGCCAGCAGCGTGGGGGGGAGGGGGGTCTCCTACAATGAGCAGTTCTTC. Translated, it gives CASSVGGRGVSYNEQFF.

The chain uses TRBV19 and TRBJ2-2, with TRBD2 matching over 16 bases. V lost 3 bases and J lost 6; bases outside the gene matches: 10. Germline assignment: CDR1 LNHDA and CDR2 SQIVND (reference sequence). This CDR3 is built from 19 residues. CDR3 sequence reads: CASSIGTSGGAVPAGELFF. The CDR3 bases are TGTGCCAGTAGTATCGGGACTAGCGGGGGGGCCGTGCCGGCCGGGGAGCTGTTTTTT.

Only a few counts were recorded for this clone. The rearrangement links TRBV4-1 to TRBJ1-2; D remains unclear. The CDR3 is made up of 13 amino acids. Per the germline V gene, CDR1 is MGHRA and CDR2 is YSYEKL. The V and J ends lost 2 bases and 2 bases respectively, with 6 bases between them. The DNA for the CDR3 is TGCGCCAGCAGCCAAATAGAGAACTATGGCTACACCTTC. Translating it yields CASSQIENYGYTF.